The 23 T cell receptor beta chains below come from one sample, sequenced in a study of molecular identifiers for immune sequencing clone quantification listed by TCRdb under 2018. The library was generated by PCR. Sequencing instrument: Illumina HiSeq 4000. TCRdb reanalyzed the raw reads on its own, using fastp at Q25 for trimming and MiXCR for clone calling, and kept in-frame beta chains. One record per CDR3 amino acid sequence lists the most common genes and DNA. This sample lists about half a million distinct CDR3 sequences; 20% to 25% were detected once. The ten top clones hold around 0.84% of the sample. Material: naive CD8+ T cells from blood, with Jurkat cell RNA spiked in. This specimen's cell subset or site label, interpreted: FACS-sorted CD8+CD4-CCR7+CD45RA+ naive T cells. These TCRs come from a human donor in good health. Some libraries in this study had Jurkat cell RNA spiked in.

This clonotype was seen repeatedly, ten times or more. The J gene is TRBJ2-1, the V gene TRBV5-1; weak D call: TRBD2 (6 bases). CDR3 length: 15 residues. Trimming shortened V by 1 base and J by 6 bases, and 14 bases separated the two germline ends. Looked up from germline, CDR1 is SGHRS and CDR2 is YFSETQ. The CDR3 region is CASSLHLASLNEQFF. CDR3 coding DNA: TGCGCCAGCAGCTTGCATCTAGCGTCCCTCAATGAGCAGTTCTTC.

This clonotype was picked up a small number of times. J is TRBJ1-5 and V is TRBV12-3 or TRBV12-4, with 7 bases aligning to TRBD1. J was trimmed by 2 bases and V by 3 bases; bases with no gene match: 10. This CDR3 has 17 amino acids. CDR3 loop: CASSLPDRGLGNQPQHF. DNA of the CDR3: TGTGCCAGCAGTTTGCCGGATAGGGGGCTTGGCAATCAGCCCCAGCATTTT.

About this clonotype: A much larger clone differs by one base, so this may be a read error. The rearrangement joins TRBV6-2 or TRBV6-3 to TRBJ2-3; possible D gene TRBD2, 5 bases. Germline V gene data show CDR1 as MNHEY and CDR2 as SVGEGT. This CDR3 has 12 amino acids. The chain's CDR3 is CASTGLRNTQCF. The DNA of the CDR3 is TGTGCCAGCACAGGACTGAGAAATACGCAGTGTTTT.

Worth noting for this clonotype: A read error is possible here, since a much larger clone lies one base away. This sequence joins TRBV4-3 and TRBJ2-7, with D unclear. CDR1 LGHNA and CDR2 YSLEER come from the germline V gene. The CDR3 covers 15 residues. CDR3: CTSSQDVGSTYEQYF. The DNA of the CDR3 is TGCACCAGCAGCCAAGATGTAGGTAGTACCTACGAGCAGTACTTC.

Concerning this clonotype: This sequence may be a read error, since a much larger clone differs from it by one base. This sequence joins TRBV11-2 and TRBJ2-1, with 9 bases fitting TRBD1. The germline CDR1 and CDR2 sequences are SGHAT and FQNNGV. The CDR3 spans 16 residues. The V gene end was trimmed by 8 bases and the J gene end by 7 bases; junction bases not matched to a gene: 15. DNA of the CDR3: TGTGCCAGCTCACCTGCACCGGGACAGGGAGGAAATGAGCAGTTCTTC. Translated: CASSPAPGQGGNEQFF.

The V call is TRBV6-2 or TRBV6-3, the J call TRBJ2-1; 10 nucleotides line up with TRBD1. V shed 2 bases, J shed 10 bases, and the junction held 5 bases outside the gene matches. From germline, CDR1 is MNHEY and CDR2 SVGEGT. The CDR3 is 14 amino acids. Written as DNA, the CDR3 is TGTGCCAGCAGTTACGTACCGGACAGGGGGGAGCAGTTCTTC. Translation: CASSYVPDRGEQFF.

Many counts were recorded for this clonotype. The chain uses TRBV13 and TRBJ2-3; perhaps TRBD2 as D (6 bases). The CDR3 extends over 15 amino acids. Germline CDR1 is PRHDT and CDR2 is FYEKMQ (reference sequence). V was clipped by 1 base and J by 6 bases, with 14 bases between them. This CDR3 reads CASSLAGSRGDTQYF. Written as DNA, the CDR3 is TGTGCCAGCAGCTTAGCTGGAAGCCGGGGGGATACGCAGTATTTT.

The V gene is TRBV6-5, the J gene TRBJ2-7; 11 positions agree with TRBD1. The CDR3 is 16 amino acids. The ends lost 7 bases at V and 1 base at J; junction bases unmatched: 9. The V gene's germline CDR1 is MNHEY and CDR2 SVGAGI. Written as DNA, the CDR3 is TGTGCCAGCAAAACATCCGGGACAGGGGGTTCCTACGAGCAGTACTTC. Residues: CASKTSGTGGSYEQYF.

This clonotype came up a few times. The gene calls are TRBV28 and TRBJ2-2; weak D call: TRBD2 (5 bases). CDR3 size: 16 residues. V was cut by 1 base and J by 0 bases, with 9 bases left in between. The germline V gene encodes CDR1 MDHEN and CDR2 SYDVKM. CDR3 region: CASSLLYGANTGELFF. The DNA for the CDR3 is TGTGCCAGCAGTTTATTGTACGGGGCGAACACCGGGGAGCTGTTTTTT.

This clonotype has only a few counts. The rearrangement uses TRBV6-5 and TRBJ2-2; 8 nucleotides agree with TRBD2. This CDR3 spans 17 amino acids. The V and J ends lost 4 bases and 3 bases, in that order; junction bases with no gene match: 10. Germline V gene sequence: CDR1 MNHEY, CDR2 SVGAGI. CDR3 DNA: TGTGCCAGCAGTTTTGCGGGAGGACCGACTTACACCGGGGAGCTGTTTTTT. It codes for CASSFAGGPTYTGELFF.

A word on this clonotype: It is likely a read error, because the conserved phenylalanine at the end of the CDR3 is missing. The chain carries TRBV9 and TRBJ2-1; 7 nucleotides match TRBD2. Trimming took 0 bases from V and 9 from J; bases not matched to a gene: 12. The CDR3 has 16 residues. CDR1 SGDLS and CDR2 YYNGEE come from the germline V gene. The CDR3 DNA reads as TGTGCCAGCAGCGTAGAACGGGAGGTCAGGTACGGTGAGCAGTTCTCC. It specifies CASSVEREVRYGEQFS.

This rearrangement joins TRBV20-1 to TRBJ2-7, with 11 bases identical to TRBD2. The CDR3 consists of 17 residues. The trim removed 2 bases at V and 7 bases at J, leaving 16 bases unmatched. Germline CDR1 is DFQATT and CDR2 is SNEGSKA (reference sequence). CDR3 sequence (DNA): TGCAGTGCTAGACCCCCAGAAGGGCTAGCGGGAGGTGGGGAGCAGTACTTC. Translated, it gives CSARPPEGLAGGGEQYF.

In this sample, this clonotype turned up a few times. As DNA, the CDR3 is TGTGCCAGCAGCTTACAGGGGGCTGCAGATACGCAGTATTTT. It codes for CASSLQGAADTQYF. The gene calls are TRBV9 and TRBJ2-3; the match to TRBD1 covers 9 bases. The CDR3 spans 14 residues. The germline gives CDR1 SGDLS, CDR2 YYNGEE. Trimming took 4 bases from V and 4 from J; bases not matched to a gene: 4. The variable domain in full, completed from reference TRBV9 and TRBJ2-3, reads DSGVTQTPKHLITATGQRVTLRCSPRSGDLSVYWYQQSLDQGLQFLIQYYNGEERAKGNILERFSAQQFPDLHSELNLSSLELGDSALYFCASSLQGAADTQYFGPGTRLTVL.

This clonotype has more than one count but fewer than ten. The chain has TRBV20-1 and TRBJ2-1; TRBD2 matches 13 bases. The V gene's germline CDR1 is DFQATT and CDR2 SNEGSKA (reference sequence). V shed 5 bases and J 9 bases; nucleotides not matched to a gene: 7. This CDR3 is 14 amino acids long. The chain's CDR3 is CSAGEGLAGAEQFF. CDR3 DNA sequence: TGCAGTGCTGGCGAAGGACTAGCGGGAGCTGAGCAGTTCTTC.

This clonotype was counted ten times or more. The chain carries TRBV20-1 and TRBJ2-7; D unclear. The CDR3 runs 12 residues. V lost 0 bases and J lost 7, with 10 bases in between. CDR1 DFQATT and CDR2 SNEGSKA come from the germline V gene (reference sequence). CDR3 loop: CSARDSTGEQYF. The CDR3 DNA follows: TGCAGTGCTAGAGATTCCACCGGGGAGCAGTACTTC.

This clonotype was recorded a few times. This sequence joins TRBV12-3 or TRBV12-4 and TRBJ2-1; D may match TRBD1 or TRBD2 (5 bases each). The CDR3 covers 15 residues. V lost 3 bases to trimming and J lost 9 bases, with 18 bases between them. The CDR3 reads CASSFGTTNPAEQFF. The CDR3 coding sequence is TGTGCCAGCAGTTTTGGGACCACTAACCCCGCTGAGCAGTTCTTC.

In its sample, this clonotype was seen many times. The chain recombines TRBV4-1 with TRBJ2-5; TRBD2 might be the D (6 bases). The CDR3 sequence is 14 residues long. Trimming left V 6 bases short and J 5 bases short, with 16 bases between. Looked up from germline, CDR1 is MGHRA and CDR2 is YSYEKL. The CDR3 sequence is CASRGVDGSETQYF. The DNA for the CDR3 is TGCGCCAGCAGAGGGGTCGACGGGAGTGAGACCCAGTACTTC.

This clonotype was counted only a few times. The chain combines TRBV7-9 with TRBJ2-7; 8 nucleotides agree with TRBD2. Germline values: CDR1 SEHNR, CDR2 FQNEAQ (reference sequence). CDR3 length: 15 residues. Germline trimming cut 5 bases from V and 3 bases from J; bases unmatched to any gene: 9. CDR3 region: CASSHSGTRYYEQYF. CDR3 nucleotide sequence: TGTGCCAGCAGCCATTCCGGGACTAGGTACTACGAGCAGTACTTC.

The V and J genes are TRBV9 and TRBJ2-1; the match to TRBD2 covers 9 bases. In germline, CDR1 is SGDLS, CDR2 YYNGEE. The CDR3 has 13 amino acids. Unmatched junction bases numbered 8, after V lost 3 bases and J lost 13 bases. The chain's CDR3 is CASSGGGGLLQFF. CDR3 nucleotides: TGTGCCAGCAGCGGCGGGGGGGGTCTTCTTCAGTTCTTC. The full variable domain, completed using reference TRBV9 and TRBJ2-1, is DSGVTQTPKHLITATGQRVTLRCSPRSGDLSVYWYQQSLDQGLQFLIQYYNGEERAKGNILERFSAQQFPDLHSELNLSSLELGDSALYFCASSGGGGLLQFFGPGTRLTVL.

This clonotype was counted at least ten times. The V and J genes are TRBV30 and TRBJ1-1, with 7 bases lining up with TRBD1. Germline-derived CDR1 and CDR2 are GTSNPN and SVGIG (reference sequence). J was trimmed by 6 bases and V by 3 bases; bases with no gene match: 7. This CDR3 has 13 amino acids. The CDR3 region is CAWRDRVRAEAFF. CDR3 DNA: TGTGCCTGGAGAGACAGGGTTCGAGCTGAAGCTTTCTTT.

The chain joins TRBV6-5 to TRBJ2-2; the match to TRBD1 covers 7 bases. The germline gives CDR1 MNHEY, CDR2 SVGAGI. CDR3 length: 16 residues. V gave up 11 bases and J gave up 4 bases; unmatched junction bases: 16. In DNA, the CDR3 is TGTGCCGGCTCCCAGGGGGTCTCGCTGAGCACCGGGGAGCTGTTTTTT. It translates to CAGSQGVSLSTGELFF.

The rearrangement joins TRBV4-1 to TRBJ2-7, with 10 bases lining up with TRBD2. Trimming at V came to 1 base and at J to 4 bases, leaving 7 bases not matched to a gene. Per the germline V gene, CDR1 is MGHRA and CDR2 is YSYEKL. This CDR3 is 16 amino acids long. DNA for the CDR3: TGCGCCAGCAGCCAAGTCCGCCTAGCGGGAGCGTACGAGCAGTACTTC. Protein sequence: CASSQVRLAGAYEQYF.

This chain joins TRBV12-3 or TRBV12-4 and TRBJ2-5; 14 bases line up with TRBD2. The CDR3 is 15 amino acids. The ends lost 6 bases at V and 3 bases at J; junction bases unmatched: 3. The CDR3 here is CASRGTSGREETQYF. In nucleotides, the CDR3 is TGTGCCAGCAGGGGGACTAGCGGGAGAGAAGAGACCCAGTACTTC.